The clone carrying this T cell receptor beta chain was detected ten times or more. Its specificity is unknown. The time point denotes: newly diagnosed GD, antithyroid drugs for less than 3 months. The TCR library was made from RNA extracted from PBMCs. The data belong to a study of regulatory T cells in long-lasting Graves disease. Study-level points and caveats: Those with persistent Graves' had less TCR diversity than newly diagnosed patients.

Trimming at V came to 5 bases and at J to 10 bases, leaving 18 bases not matched to a gene. This CDR3 contains 18 residues. Germline CDR1 and CDR2: MDHEN and SYDVKM. Combining iRepertoire HTBI primers with Arm-PCR of CDR3 regions, the authors built TCR beta libraries. TCRdb passed the multiplex PCR reads through MiXCR, listing each CDR3 protein once. The repertoire holds hundreds of thousands of distinct CDR3 sequences, with approximately 15% as singletons. This same sample was also taken into another study, of T cells in Graves' hyperthyroidism and ophthalmopathy. That paper states: Stable Graves' hyperthyroidism denoted no ophthalmopathy progression over 18 months. Before onset, by a median of 6.5 months, the model predicted ophthalmopathy.

Source: peripheral blood mononuclear cells (PBMCs), taken at new diagnosis, from a patient treated with antithyroid drugs. V usage is TRBV28 and J usage is TRBJ2-1; 12 bases match TRBD2. This sequence originates from a young woman with Graves disease. The DNA for the CDR3 is TGTGCCAGCAGTCCGTCCCTTACTAGCGGGAGGCTCGGTAAGGAGCAGTTCTTC. It specifies CASSPSLTSGRLGKEQFF. Looking up the rest from reference TRBV28 and TRBJ2-1 gives the full variable domain: DVKVTQSSRYLVKRTGEKVFLECVQDMDHENMFWYRQDPGLGLRLIYFSYDVKMKEKGDIPEGYSVSREKKERFSLILESASTNQTSMYLCASSPSLTSGRLGKEQFFGPGTRLTVL.